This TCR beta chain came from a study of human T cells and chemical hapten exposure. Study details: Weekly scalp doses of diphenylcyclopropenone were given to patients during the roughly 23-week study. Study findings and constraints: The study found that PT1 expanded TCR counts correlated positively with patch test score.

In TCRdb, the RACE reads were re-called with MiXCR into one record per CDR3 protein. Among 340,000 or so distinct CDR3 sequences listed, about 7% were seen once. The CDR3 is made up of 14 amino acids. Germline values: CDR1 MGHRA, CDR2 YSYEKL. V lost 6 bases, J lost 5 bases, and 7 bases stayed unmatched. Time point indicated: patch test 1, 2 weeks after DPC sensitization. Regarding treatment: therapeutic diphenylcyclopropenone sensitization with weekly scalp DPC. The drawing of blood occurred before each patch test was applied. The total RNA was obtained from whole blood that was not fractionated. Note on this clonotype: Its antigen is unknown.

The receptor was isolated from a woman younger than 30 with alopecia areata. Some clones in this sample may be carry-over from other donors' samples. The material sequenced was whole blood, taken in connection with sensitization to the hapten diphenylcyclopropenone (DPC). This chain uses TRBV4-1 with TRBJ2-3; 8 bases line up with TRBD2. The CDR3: CASRNGGAQDTQYF. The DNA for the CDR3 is TGCGCCAGCAGGAACGGGGGGGCCCAAGATACGCAGTATTTT.